This T cell receptor beta chain was captured in a study of blood T cells in healthy people across ages. Across the study: There was about one barcoded beta molecule captured by template switching per two T cells.

CDR1 and CDR2 from the germline V gene are SGHTA and FQGNSA. V was clipped by 3 bases and J by 13 bases, with 19 bases between them. The CDR3 has 14 residues. A J-beta primer mix and a sample-barcoded 5' primer were used in a second PCR of roughly 6 to 12 cycles. Every cDNA molecule carried a tag from a template-switch adaptor bearing 12 random nucleotides. Any given sample supplied a minimum of 2.5 million CDR3-containing paired-end reads. MiXCR, run by TCRdb on the 5' RACE reads, gives a single entry per CDR3 protein. The data contain over 700,000 distinct CDR3 sequences, roughly 50% of them singletons.

The J gene is TRBJ2-4, the V gene TRBV7-2, with D tentatively TRBD1 or TRBD2 (5 bases each). The source material was blood. The clonotype comes from a man older than 75 in good health. In DNA form, the CDR3 reads TGTGCCAGCAGCTTGGGGCGGGTAAGGAATGAGCAGTACTTC. This codes for CASSLGRVRNEQYF.